The 14 T cell receptor beta chains presented below share a single source sample, sequenced in a study of blood T cell repertoires in COVID-19. Sequencing used immunoSEQ multiplex PCR; TCRdb keeps in-frame clones, though not all of them. The table includes about 380,000 clones, around 89% detected once. Sequenced material: PBMCs or T cells enriched from blood (not recorded which). Receptor source: a woman aged 18-29 years who had recovered from COVID-19.

The gene calls are TRBV6-5 and TRBJ1-4; D remains unclear. CDR1 is MNHEY and CDR2 is SVGAGI in the germline V gene. The germline V and J ends were trimmed by 2 bases and 0 bases, with 7 bases remaining between them. The CDR3 runs to 15 residues. For the CDR3, the DNA is TGTGCCAGCAGTTACAACACAGCAACTAATGAAAAACTGTTTTTT. It codes for CASSYNTATNEKLFF.

The table lists this clone with a few counts. This rearrangement joins TRBV6-5 to TRBJ2-7; 7 nucleotides line up with TRBD1. CDR1 and CDR2 (germline): MNHEY, SVGAGI. V trimming: 6 bases; J trimming: 3 bases; junction bases outside the gene matches: 5. This CDR3 region has 13 residues. CDR3 residues: CASRKGQSYEQYF. CDR3 nucleotide sequence: TGTGCCAGCAGGAAGGGACAGAGCTACGAGCAGTACTTC.

V usage is TRBV2 and J usage is TRBJ2-5; TRBD2 matches at 7 bases. The CDR3 has 14 amino acids. Germline loops: CDR1 SNHLY, CDR2 FYNNEI. The V and J ends lost 1 base and 4 bases, in that order; junction bases with no gene match: 3. CDR3 protein: CASSEGGGSETQYF. For the CDR3, the DNA is TGTGCCAGCAGTGAAGGGGGGGGTTCAGAGACCCAGTACTTC.

This chain joins TRBV28 and TRBJ2-2; D is unclear. Germline CDR1 MDHEN, CDR2 SYDVKM. The CDR3 has 14 residues. The V end was cut by 6 bases, the J end by 0 bases, with 8 bases between. DNA of the CDR3: TGTGCCAGCAGGAGGTTCGCGAACACCGGGGAGCTGTTTTTT. Translation: CASRRFANTGELFF. The full variable domain, with the rest looked up from reference TRBV28 and TRBJ2-2, is DVKVTQSSRYLVKRTGEKVFLECVQDMDHENMFWYRQDPGLGLRLIYFSYDVKMKEKGDIPEGYSVSREKKERFSLILESASTNQTSMYLCASRRFANTGELFFGEGSRLTVL.

The chain employs TRBV4-1 and TRBJ2-7, with TRBD1 identical over 8 bases. This CDR3 is built from 15 residues. CDR1 MGHRA and CDR2 YSYEKL come from the germline V gene. V trimming: 4 bases; J trimming: 5 bases; junction bases outside the gene matches: 10. CDR3 nucleotide sequence: TGCGCCAGCAGCCCAGGGAGACAGGGGTCCAACGAGCAGTACTTC. Its protein product is CASSPGRQGSNEQYF.

CDR3 sequence reads: CASSLGAGLLPAFF. CDR3 nucleotides: TGTGCCAGCAGCTTAGGAGCTGGACTACTGCCGGCTTTCTTT. The chain has TRBV7-9 and TRBJ1-1; no reliable D call. V was trimmed by 1 base and J by 11 bases, leaving 17 bases between them. The CDR3 has 14 amino acids. Per the germline V gene, CDR1 is SEHNR and CDR2 is FQNEAQ (reference sequence).

The V gene is TRBV7-2, the J gene TRBJ2-3; 8 bases agree with TRBD2. J lost 5 bases, V lost 5 bases, and 9 bases had no gene match. This CDR3 has 15 residues. CDR1 and CDR2 from the germline V gene are SGHTA and FQGNSA. The CDR3 DNA follows: TGTGCCAGCAGCGAAGCTAGCGGGCCCGAAGATACGCAGTATTTT. It specifies CASSEASGPEDTQYF.

This rearrangement joins TRBV6-1 to TRBJ2-2, with 9 bases fitting TRBD2. The CDR3 extends over 17 amino acids. Germline V gene lookup returns CDR1 MNHNS and CDR2 SASEGT. The ends lost 4 bases at V and 1 base at J; junction bases unmatched: 7. The CDR3 sequence is CASSALAGGMNTGELFF. The CDR3 DNA sequence: TGTGCCAGCAGTGCTCTTGCGGGGGGGATGAACACCGGGGAGCTGTTTTTT.

V usage is TRBV4-3 and J usage is TRBJ2-5; 8 bases are shared with TRBD2. Per germline, CDR1 LGHNA and CDR2 YSLEER. The CDR3 spans 15 residues. V gave up 3 bases and J gave up 1 base; unmatched junction bases: 4. This chain's CDR3 is CASSQDGLAQETQYF. The DNA for the CDR3 is TGCGCCAGCAGCCAGGACGGACTAGCCCAAGAGACCCAGTACTTC.

The gene calls are TRBV2 and TRBJ1-5; 8 nucleotides align to TRBD1. The V and J ends lost 5 bases and 6 bases, in that order; junction bases with no gene match: 6. The germline CDR1 and CDR2 sequences are SNHLY and FYNNEI. The CDR3 extends over 14 amino acids. The CDR3 loop is CASSPDRGSQPQHF. The CDR3 nucleotides are TGTGCCAGCAGTCCTGACAGGGGAAGTCAGCCCCAGCATTTT.

The V call is TRBV9, the J call TRBJ2-3; D is perhaps TRBD2 (6 bases). The CDR3 loop spans 14 amino acids. The V gene lost 4 bases and the J gene lost 6 bases, with 15 bases spanning the gap. The V gene's germline CDR1 is SGDLS and CDR2 YYNGEE. CDR3 region: CASSLPGRGDTQYF. CDR3 coding DNA: TGTGCCAGCAGCCTGCCGGGACGGGGGGATACGCAGTATTTT.

The CDR3 nucleotides read TGTGCCATCCGCGGGTCAGGAAATTTTACTGGGGCCAACGTCCTGACTTTC. Translated, it gives CAIRGSGNFTGANVLTF. The chain has TRBV10-3 and TRBJ2-6; D is perhaps TRBD2 (5 bases). Per the germline V gene, CDR1 is ENHRY and CDR2 is SYGVKD. Trimming removed 8 bases at V and 2 bases at J, with 19 bases between. This CDR3 spans 17 amino acids.

The chain is built from TRBV5-6 and TRBJ1-5; 8 bases are a match to TRBD1. The V segment lost 4 bases and the J segment 2 bases; nucleotides outside the gene matches: 11. Germline values: CDR1 SGHDT, CDR2 YYEEEE. The CDR3 is 17 residues long. CDR3 coding DNA: TGTGCCAGCAGCCTACAATTTGACAGGGGTGGCAATCAGCCCCAGCATTTT. Its translation: CASSLQFDRGGNQPQHF.

The V and J genes are TRBV7-9 and TRBJ1-1, with 7 bases lining up with TRBD1. V shed 6 bases and J 1 base; nucleotides not matched to a gene: 11. The CDR3 runs 16 residues. Germline V CDR1 and CDR2: SEHNR, FQNEAQ (reference sequence). CDR3 bases: TGTGCCAGCAGTCTTCCTTCCGGGACAGCGAACACTGAAGCTTTCTTT. This codes for CASSLPSGTANTEAFF.